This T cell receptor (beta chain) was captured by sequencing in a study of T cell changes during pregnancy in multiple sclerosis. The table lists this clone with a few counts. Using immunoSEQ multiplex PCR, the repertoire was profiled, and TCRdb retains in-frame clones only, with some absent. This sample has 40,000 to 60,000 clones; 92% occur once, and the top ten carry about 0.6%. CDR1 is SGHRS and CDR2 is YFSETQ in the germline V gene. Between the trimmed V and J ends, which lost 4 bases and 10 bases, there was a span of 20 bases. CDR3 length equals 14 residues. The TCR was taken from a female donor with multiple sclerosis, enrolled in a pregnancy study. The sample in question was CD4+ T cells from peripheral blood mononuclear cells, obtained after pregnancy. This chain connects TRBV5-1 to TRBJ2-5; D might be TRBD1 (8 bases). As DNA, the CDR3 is TGCGCCAGCAGCCTGGGGGCACAGGGGGGGATCCAGTACTTC. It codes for CASSLGAQGGIQYF.